The present T cell receptor (beta chain) was sequenced within a study of cytomegalovirus exposure and HLA in healthy donors. Findings and limits, study-wide: In a later analysis, DRB1 alleles had the most associated TCRs; HLA-C alleles the fewest. Per published accounts, TCR beta sequences correctly predicted the HLA-A and HLA-B alleles of most subjects.

Notes on this clone: The antigen is unknown.

It was with 60 Vbeta and 13 Jbeta primers that the PCR ran. The protocol was immunoSEQ multiplex PCR, while the TCRdb copy is restricted to in-frame clones and leaves out a portion. This sample has about 120,000 clones; 55% to 75% occur once, and the top ten carry approximately 1.5%. All donors participated as healthy donors of bone marrow. Germline V gene sequence: CDR1 MDHEN, CDR2 SYDVKM. CDR3 size: 16 residues. V lost 10 bases, J lost 5 bases, and 27 bases lay in between. The sequenced sample consisted of PBMCs. This clonotype originated in a young man in good health and CMV-seropositive. The V call is TRBV28, the J call TRBJ2-7; D possibly corresponds to TRBD2 (6 bases). The DNA of the CDR3 is TGTGCCATCGCGCCCCCTGCGGGGAGTCTCGGCGACGAGCAGTACTTC. It is translated as CAIAPPAGSLGDEQYF.